A selection of T cell receptor beta chains follows, all from one sample in a study of shared clonotypes between healthy human individuals. The assay was immunoSEQ multiplex PCR, and TCRdb's table has in-frame clones only and misses some. Of 950,000 to 1,100,000 clones in the sample, about 80% were seen once. The specimen sequenced was memory CD4+ T cells from PBMCs. Every receptor here comes from a man aged 18 to 30 in good health. Some clones in this sample may be carry-over from other donors' samples. The CDR3 runs from the conserved cysteine through the conserved F or W. Fields, in order: CDR3 DNA, CDR3 protein, V gene, D gene, clone size, J gene, CDR3 length. D genes are given only for firm matches. The size entry is marked missing in some rows and otherwise reads once, few, many or a size class.

CDR3 DNA: TGCGCCAGCAGCTTGCTGGGACAGGGGAGCGGAAACACCATATATTTT
CDR3 protein: CASSLLGQGSGNTIYF
V gene: TRBV5-1
D gene: TRBD1
clone size: NA
J gene: TRBJ1-3
CDR3 length: 16

CDR3 DNA: TGTGCCAGCAGTGAAGCGCTTCGAGACTACGAGCAGTTCTTC
CDR3 protein: CASSEALRDYEQFF
V gene: TRBV6-1
D gene: NA
clone size: NA
J gene: TRBJ2-1
CDR3 length: 14

CDR3 DNA: TGCGCCAGCAGCTTGGACTCCGCTAACTATGGCTACACCTTC
CDR3 protein: CASSLDSANYGYTF
V gene: TRBV5-1
D gene: NA
clone size: NA
J gene: TRBJ1-2
CDR3 length: 14

CDR3 DNA: TGCGCCAGCAGCCAAGATCGGGCAGACAATCAGCCCCAGCATTTT
CDR3 protein: CASSQDRADNQPQHF
V gene: TRBV4-1
D gene: NA
clone size: NA
J gene: TRBJ1-5
CDR3 length: 15

CDR3 DNA: TGTGCCAGCAGCTTGAAGGCAGGGAACACCGGGGAGCTGTTTTTT
CDR3 protein: CASSLKAGNTGELFF
V gene: TRBV5-4
D gene: NA
clone size: NA
J gene: TRBJ2-2
CDR3 length: 15

CDR3 DNA: TGTGCCAGCAGTTTAACCAGGACAGGGGGCGTGATCCATGGCTACACCTTC
CDR3 protein: CASSLTRTGGVIHGYTF
V gene: TRBV28
D gene: TRBD1
clone size: once
J gene: TRBJ1-2
CDR3 length: 17

CDR3 DNA: TGTGCCAGCACCTCCTCCAGGACCCGCGGGGAAAAACTGTTTTTT
CDR3 protein: CASTSSRTRGEKLFF
V gene: TRBV6-5
D gene: NA
clone size: NA
J gene: TRBJ1-4
CDR3 length: 15

CDR3 DNA: TGCAGCGTTCAAGGACAGCTAGCCAAAAACATTCAGTACTTC
CDR3 protein: CSVQGQLAKNIQYF
V gene: TRBV29-1
D gene: NA
clone size: NA
J gene: TRBJ2-4
CDR3 length: 14

CDR3 DNA: TGTGCCAGCAGTGATCCCCGGAGAGAAGAGACCCAGTACTTC
CDR3 protein: CASSDPRREETQYF
V gene: TRBV25-1
D gene: NA
clone size: NA
J gene: TRBJ2-5
CDR3 length: 14

CDR3 DNA: TGTGCCAGCAGTCCGCACCTGGGGCCCGACTCCTACAATGAGCAGTTCTTC
CDR3 protein: CASSPHLGPDSYNEQFF
V gene: TRBV28
D gene: NA
clone size: NA
J gene: TRBJ2-1
CDR3 length: 17

CDR3 DNA: TGTGCCAGCAGCCGGTGGGCAGGCCTCGGGGGAGAGCAGTACTTC
CDR3 protein: CASSRWAGLGGEQYF
V gene: TRBV11-2
D gene: NA
clone size: NA
J gene: TRBJ2-7
CDR3 length: 15

CDR3 DNA: TGTGCCACCAGCAGAGTAAGAGGGTTCGCAGATACGCAGTATTTT
CDR3 protein: CATSRVRGFADTQYF
V gene: TRBV15
D gene: NA
clone size: NA
J gene: TRBJ2-3
CDR3 length: 15

CDR3 DNA: TGTGCCAGCAGTGAACCCAGGGCCGGCGAGCAGTACTTC
CDR3 protein: CASSEPRAGEQYF
V gene: TRBV25-1
D gene: NA
clone size: few
J gene: TRBJ2-7
CDR3 length: 13

CDR3 DNA: TGTGCCAGCAGTTCTAGGGGGAGCGGGATCTCAGATACGCAGTATTTT
CDR3 protein: CASSSRGSGISDTQYF
V gene: TRBV27
D gene: NA
clone size: NA
J gene: TRBJ2-3
CDR3 length: 16

CDR3 DNA: TGTGCCACCAGCTCAAGGCTAGACCTCTCCTACGAGCAGTACTTC
CDR3 protein: CATSSRLDLSYEQYF
V gene: TRBV15
D gene: NA
clone size: NA
J gene: TRBJ2-7
CDR3 length: 15

CDR3 DNA: TGCAGTGCCGTAACTACAGGGCACGCTTTCTTT
CDR3 protein: CSAVTTGHAFF
V gene: TRBV20-1
D gene: NA
clone size: few
J gene: TRBJ1-1
CDR3 length: 11

CDR3 DNA: TGTGCCAGCAGCCCCAGGGGTCGGAACACCGGGGAGCTGTTTTTT
CDR3 protein: CASSPRGRNTGELFF
V gene: TRBV6-1
D gene: NA
clone size: few
J gene: TRBJ2-2
CDR3 length: 15

CDR3 DNA: TGCAGCGTTGAACCCCGACAGGGTGTCGGCTACACCTTC
CDR3 protein: CSVEPRQGVGYTF
V gene: TRBV29-1
D gene: TRBD1
clone size: NA
J gene: TRBJ1-2
CDR3 length: 13

CDR3 DNA: TGTGCCACCAGCAGAGGGCTGGCGGGAAACACCATATATTTT
CDR3 protein: CATSRGLAGNTIYF
V gene: TRBV15
D gene: NA
clone size: NA
J gene: TRBJ1-3
CDR3 length: 14

CDR3 DNA: TGCGCCAGCAGCCCCAACATTGTGGTTGGAGGAAACACCATATATTTT
CDR3 protein: CASSPNIVVGGNTIYF
V gene: TRBV5-1
D gene: NA
clone size: NA
J gene: TRBJ1-3
CDR3 length: 16

CDR3 DNA: TGCAGCGTCCGAACTGACAGGAACACTGAAGCTTTCTTT
CDR3 protein: CSVRTDRNTEAFF
V gene: TRBV29-1
D gene: NA
clone size: once
J gene: TRBJ1-1
CDR3 length: 13

CDR3 DNA: TGTGCCAGCAGCTCCCTTGGGCAGCCCCAGCATTTT
CDR3 protein: CASSSLGQPQHF
V gene: TRBV2
D gene: NA
clone size: few
J gene: TRBJ1-5
CDR3 length: 12

CDR3 DNA: TGCGCCAGCACCATACAGGGAATACGGGGACAGTACAATGAGCAGTTCTTC
CDR3 protein: CASTIQGIRGQYNEQFF
V gene: TRBV5-1
D gene: TRBD1
clone size: NA
J gene: TRBJ2-1
CDR3 length: 17

CDR3 DNA: TGTGCCAGCAGAACGGGGCAGGGAAGCTATGGCTACACCTTC
CDR3 protein: CASRTGQGSYGYTF
V gene: TRBV6-5
D gene: NA
clone size: few
J gene: TRBJ1-2
CDR3 length: 14

CDR3 DNA: TGTGCCAGCAGTTTATCGAGGGGGCGCAGGTCGGGCTACACCTTC
CDR3 protein: CASSLSRGRRSGYTF
V gene: TRBV28
D gene: TRBD1
clone size: many
J gene: TRBJ1-2
CDR3 length: 15

CDR3 DNA: TGTGCCAGCAGTTTGGTAGCGGGAGTTGGCAATGAGCAGTTCTTC
CDR3 protein: CASSLVAGVGNEQFF
V gene: TRBV27
D gene: TRBD2
clone size: NA
J gene: TRBJ2-1
CDR3 length: 15

CDR3 DNA: TGTGCCAGCAGCGTAGGGCAGCTCTCCTACGAGCAGTACTTC
CDR3 protein: CASSVGQLSYEQYF
V gene: TRBV9
D gene: NA
clone size: NA
J gene: TRBJ2-7
CDR3 length: 14

CDR3 DNA: TGTGCCACCAGCAGAGTCGGGGGGCGAAACAATGAGCAGTTCTTC
CDR3 protein: CATSRVGGRNNEQFF
V gene: TRBV15
D gene: NA
clone size: NA
J gene: TRBJ2-1
CDR3 length: 15

CDR3 DNA: TGTGCCAGCAGAAGGTGGAGACCTCAAGAGACCCAGTACTTC
CDR3 protein: CASRRWRPQETQYF
V gene: TRBV7-8
D gene: NA
clone size: NA
J gene: TRBJ2-5
CDR3 length: 14

CDR3 DNA: TGTGCCAGCGCGTTAGCGCACGCAACCTCCTACGAGCAGTACTTC
CDR3 protein: CASALAHATSYEQYF
V gene: TRBV2
D gene: NA
clone size: NA
J gene: TRBJ2-7
CDR3 length: 15

CDR3 DNA: TGTGCCAACAGCTTGAAGGGGGCGGGTGGCTACACCTTC
CDR3 protein: CANSLKGAGGYTF
V gene: TRBV7-9
D gene: TRBD1
clone size: NA
J gene: TRBJ1-2
CDR3 length: 13

CDR3 DNA: TGTGCCAGCTCACTCAGCTTAGGGGCTAATGAAAAACTGTTTTTT
CDR3 protein: CASSLSLGANEKLFF
V gene: TRBV18
D gene: NA
clone size: NA
J gene: TRBJ1-4
CDR3 length: 15

CDR3 DNA: TGTGCCAGCAGCTTCCCAGGGGCAAGGGTCGAGCAGTACTTC
CDR3 protein: CASSFPGARVEQYF
V gene: TRBV5-4
D gene: NA
clone size: NA
J gene: TRBJ2-7
CDR3 length: 14

CDR3 DNA: TGTGCCAGCTCACCAAATACAGGCAGCACAGATACGCAGTATTTT
CDR3 protein: CASSPNTGSTDTQYF
V gene: TRBV18
D gene: NA
clone size: NA
J gene: TRBJ2-3
CDR3 length: 15

CDR3 DNA: TGCGCCAGCAGCCCCCCTCAGGGCGGGGGTTACGAGCAGTACTTC
CDR3 protein: CASSPPQGGGYEQYF
V gene: TRBV5-1
D gene: TRBD2
clone size: NA
J gene: TRBJ2-7
CDR3 length: 15